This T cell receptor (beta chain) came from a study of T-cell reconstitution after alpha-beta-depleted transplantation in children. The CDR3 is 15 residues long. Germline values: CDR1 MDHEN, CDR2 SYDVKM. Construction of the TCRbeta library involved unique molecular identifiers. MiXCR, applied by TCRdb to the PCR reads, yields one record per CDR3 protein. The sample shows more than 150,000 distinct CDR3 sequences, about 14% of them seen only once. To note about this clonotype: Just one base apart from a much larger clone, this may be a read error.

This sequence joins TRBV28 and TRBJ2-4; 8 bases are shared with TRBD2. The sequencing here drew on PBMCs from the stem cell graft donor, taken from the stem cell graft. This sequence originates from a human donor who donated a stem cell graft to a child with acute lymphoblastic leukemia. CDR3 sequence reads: CASSPNTSGKNSQYF. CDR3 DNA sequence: TGTGCCAGCAGTCCGAACACTAGCGGCAAAAACAGTCAGTACTTC.